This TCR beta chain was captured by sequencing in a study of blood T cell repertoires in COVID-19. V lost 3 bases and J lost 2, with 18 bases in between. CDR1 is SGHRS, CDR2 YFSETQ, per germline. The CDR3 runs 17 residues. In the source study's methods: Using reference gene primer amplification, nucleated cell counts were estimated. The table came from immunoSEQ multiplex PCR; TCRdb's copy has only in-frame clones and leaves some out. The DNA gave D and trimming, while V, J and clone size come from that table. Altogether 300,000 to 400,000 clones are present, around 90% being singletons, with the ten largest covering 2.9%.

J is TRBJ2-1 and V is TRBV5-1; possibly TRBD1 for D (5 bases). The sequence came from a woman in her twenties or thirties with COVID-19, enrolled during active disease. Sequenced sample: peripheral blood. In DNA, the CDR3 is TGCGCCAGCAGCTCCTCCTCGGGTGGGGCGGCCTACAATGAGCAGTTCTTC. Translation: CASSSSSGGAAYNEQFF.